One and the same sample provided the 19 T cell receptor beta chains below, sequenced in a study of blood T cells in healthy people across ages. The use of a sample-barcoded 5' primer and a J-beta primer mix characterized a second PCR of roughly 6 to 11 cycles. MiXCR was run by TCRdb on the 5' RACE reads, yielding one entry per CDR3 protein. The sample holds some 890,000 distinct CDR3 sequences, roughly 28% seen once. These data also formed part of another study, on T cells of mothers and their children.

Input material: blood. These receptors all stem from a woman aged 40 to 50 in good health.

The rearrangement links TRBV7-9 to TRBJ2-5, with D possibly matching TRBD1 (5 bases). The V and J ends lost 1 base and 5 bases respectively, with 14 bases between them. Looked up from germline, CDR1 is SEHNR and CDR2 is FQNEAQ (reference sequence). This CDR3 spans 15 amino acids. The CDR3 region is CASSLGQRPGETQYF. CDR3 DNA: TGTGCCAGCAGCTTAGGACAGAGACCAGGCGAGACCCAGTACTTC.

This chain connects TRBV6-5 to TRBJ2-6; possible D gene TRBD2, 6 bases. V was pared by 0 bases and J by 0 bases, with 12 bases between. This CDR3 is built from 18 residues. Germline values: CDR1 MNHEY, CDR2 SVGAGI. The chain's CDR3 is CASSYSRGSISGANVLTF. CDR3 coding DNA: TGTGCCAGCAGTTACTCGCGGGGATCCATCTCTGGGGCCAACGTCCTGACTTTC.

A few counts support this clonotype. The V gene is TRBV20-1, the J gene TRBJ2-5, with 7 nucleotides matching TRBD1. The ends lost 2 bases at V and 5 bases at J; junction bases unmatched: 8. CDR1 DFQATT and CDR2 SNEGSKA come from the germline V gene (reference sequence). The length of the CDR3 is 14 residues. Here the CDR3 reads CSARNDRVEETQYF. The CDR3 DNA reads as TGCAGTGCTAGAAATGACAGGGTGGAGGAGACCCAGTACTTC.

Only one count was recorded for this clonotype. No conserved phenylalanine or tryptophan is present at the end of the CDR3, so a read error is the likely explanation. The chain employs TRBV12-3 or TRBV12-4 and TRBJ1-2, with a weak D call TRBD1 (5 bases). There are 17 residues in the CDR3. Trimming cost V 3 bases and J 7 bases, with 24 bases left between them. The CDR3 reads CASSFAGTKSVGSGYTV. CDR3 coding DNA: TGTGCCAGCAGTTTTGCGGGGACGAAGAGTGTGGGGTCTGGCTACACCGTC.

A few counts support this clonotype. CDR3 residues: CASSLAGRGLSGNYGYTF. The CDR3, as DNA: TGTGCCAGCAGCTTAGCGGGCAGGGGGCTTTCGGGGAACTATGGCTACACCTTC. The rearrangement links TRBV7-8 to TRBJ1-2; 8 nucleotides line up with TRBD1. Germline CDR1 SGHVS, CDR2 FQNEAQ. V was clipped by 0 bases and J by 2 bases; unmatched bases: 11. The CDR3 contains 18 residues. Drawing the rest from reference TRBV7-8 and TRBJ1-2, the complete variable domain is GAGVSQSPRYKVAKRGQDVALRCDPISGHVSLFWYQQALGQGPEFLTYFQNEAQLDKSGLPSDRFFAERPEGSVSTLKIQRTQQEDSAVYLCASSLAGRGLSGNYGYTFGSGTRLTVV.

Here the CDR3 reads CASSQVPAGWIQPQHF. CDR3 in DNA: TGCGCCAGCAGCCAAGTTCCCGCAGGGTGGATTCAGCCCCAGCATTTT. The chain carries TRBV4-1 and TRBJ1-5; tentative D call: TRBD1 (5 bases). CDR1 and CDR2 (germline): MGHRA, YSYEKL. Trimming took 1 base from V and 6 from J, leaving 16 bases between them. CDR3 size: 16 residues.

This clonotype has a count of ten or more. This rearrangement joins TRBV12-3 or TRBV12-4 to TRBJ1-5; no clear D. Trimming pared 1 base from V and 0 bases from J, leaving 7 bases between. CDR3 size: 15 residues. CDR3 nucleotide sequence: TGTGCCAGCAGTTTAGGTGGAGGTAGCAATCAGCCCCAGCATTTT. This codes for CASSLGGGSNQPQHF.

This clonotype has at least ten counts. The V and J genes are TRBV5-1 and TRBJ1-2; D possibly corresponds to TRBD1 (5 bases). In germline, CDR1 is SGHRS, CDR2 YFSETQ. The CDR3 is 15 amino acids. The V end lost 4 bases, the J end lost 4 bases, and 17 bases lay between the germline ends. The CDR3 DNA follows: TGCGCCAGCAGCCTCGACGGGACGGGTGCCTATGGCTACACCTTC. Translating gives CASSLDGTGAYGYTF.

CDR3 loop: CASGRTGGFTDTQYF. The CDR3 coding sequence is TGTGCCAGCGGCCGGACAGGGGGCTTCACAGATACGCAGTATTTT. This chain uses TRBV7-2 with TRBJ2-3, with TRBD1 identical over 11 bases. This CDR3 comprises 15 residues. After removal of 8 bases from V and 2 bases from J, the junction contained 6 bases not matched to a gene. The germline CDR1 and CDR2 sequences are SGHTA and FQGNSA.

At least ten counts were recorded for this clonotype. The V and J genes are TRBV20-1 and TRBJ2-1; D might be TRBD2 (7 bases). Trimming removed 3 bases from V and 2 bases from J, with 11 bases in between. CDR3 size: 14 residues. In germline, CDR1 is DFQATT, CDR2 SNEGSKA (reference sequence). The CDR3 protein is CSARGGAAYNEQFF. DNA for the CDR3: TGCAGTGCTAGGGGGGGGGCTGCCTACAATGAGCAGTTCTTC.

The CDR3: CASSQPGRHYNEQFF. The CDR3 coding sequence is TGTGCCAGCAGCCAACCGGGACGACACTACAATGAGCAGTTCTTC. The J gene is TRBJ2-1, the V gene TRBV3-1; D assignment may be TRBD1 or TRBD2 (5 bases each). Trimming removed 2 bases at V and 3 bases at J, with 11 bases between. CDR1 and CDR2 from the germline V gene are LGHDT and YNNKEL (reference sequence). The length of the CDR3 is 15 residues.

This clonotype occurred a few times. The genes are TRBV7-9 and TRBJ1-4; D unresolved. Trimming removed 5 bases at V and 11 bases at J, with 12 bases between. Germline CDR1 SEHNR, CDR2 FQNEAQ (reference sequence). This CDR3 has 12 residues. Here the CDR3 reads CASSRSQRKLFF. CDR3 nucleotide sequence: TGTGCCAGCAGCCGATCCCAGAGGAAACTGTTTTTT. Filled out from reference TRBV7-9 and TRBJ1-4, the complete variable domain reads DTGVSQNPRHKITKRGQNVTFRCDPISEHNRLYWYRQTLGQGPEFLTYFQNEAQLEKSRLLSDRFSAERPKGSFSTLEIQRTEQGDSAMYLCASSRSQRKLFFGSGTQLSVL.

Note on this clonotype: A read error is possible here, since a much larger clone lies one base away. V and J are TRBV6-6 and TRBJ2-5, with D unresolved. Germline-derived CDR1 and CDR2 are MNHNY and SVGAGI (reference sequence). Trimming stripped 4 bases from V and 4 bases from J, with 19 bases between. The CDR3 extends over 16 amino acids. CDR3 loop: CASSCSTVPSPETQYF. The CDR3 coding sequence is TGTGCCAGCAGTTGCTCGACGGTCCCCTCACCAGAGACCCAGTACTTC.

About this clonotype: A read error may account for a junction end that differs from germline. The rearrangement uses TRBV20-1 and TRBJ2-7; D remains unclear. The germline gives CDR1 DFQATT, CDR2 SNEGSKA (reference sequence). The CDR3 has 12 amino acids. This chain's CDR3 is CGASQGSYEQYF. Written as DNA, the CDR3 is TGCGGTGCTAGTCAAGGGTCCTACGAGCAGTACTTC.

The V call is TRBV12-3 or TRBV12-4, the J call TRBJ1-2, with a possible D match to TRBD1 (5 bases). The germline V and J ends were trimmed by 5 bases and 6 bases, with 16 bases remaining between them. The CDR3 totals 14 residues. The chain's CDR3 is CASSRRGRDHGYTF. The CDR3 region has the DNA TGTGCCAGCAGTCGCCGAGGCAGGGACCATGGCTACACCTTC.

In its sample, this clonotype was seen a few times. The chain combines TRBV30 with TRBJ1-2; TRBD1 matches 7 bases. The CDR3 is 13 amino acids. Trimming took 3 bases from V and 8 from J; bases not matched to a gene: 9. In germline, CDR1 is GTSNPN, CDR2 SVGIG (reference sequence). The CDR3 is CAWRETGMGGYTF. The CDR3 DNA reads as TGTGCCTGGAGGGAGACAGGGATGGGGGGCTACACCTTC.

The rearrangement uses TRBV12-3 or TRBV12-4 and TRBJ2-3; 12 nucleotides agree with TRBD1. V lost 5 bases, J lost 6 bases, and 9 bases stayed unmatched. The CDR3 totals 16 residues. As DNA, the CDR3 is TGTGCCAGCAGTCCGGCTGGGACAGGGGGCGCGGATACGCAGTATTTT. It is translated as CASSPAGTGGADTQYF.

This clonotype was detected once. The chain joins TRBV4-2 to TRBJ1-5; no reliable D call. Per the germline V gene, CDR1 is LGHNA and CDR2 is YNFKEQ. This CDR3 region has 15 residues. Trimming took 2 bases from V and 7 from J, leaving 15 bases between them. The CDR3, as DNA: TGTGCCAGCAGCCAAAAGTCTAAGGAAGACCAGCCCCAGCATTTT. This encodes CASSQKSKEDQPQHF.

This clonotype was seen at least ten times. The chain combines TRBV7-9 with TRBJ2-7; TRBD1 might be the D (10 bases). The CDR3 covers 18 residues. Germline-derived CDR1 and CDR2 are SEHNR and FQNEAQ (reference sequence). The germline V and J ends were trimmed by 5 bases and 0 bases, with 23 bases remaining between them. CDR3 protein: CASSPTLAGQGNSYEQYF. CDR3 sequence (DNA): TGTGCCAGCAGCCCGACGCTAGCGGGACAGGGGAACTCCTACGAGCAGTACTTC.